A selection of T cell receptor beta chains follows, all from one sample in a study of T cells in Graves' hyperthyroidism and ophthalmopathy. TCRdb used MiXCR to reprocess the multiplex PCR reads, holding one entry per CDR3 protein. Here the sample spans about 59,000 distinct CDR3 sequences, 53% being singletons. The sample was blood. Receptors originate from a woman aged 55-70 years with Graves' ophthalmopathy. The CDR3 runs from the conserved cysteine through the conserved F or W. The order of the fields is V gene, J gene, clone size, CDR3 protein. Rows may omit the clone size; those that give it use once, few, many or a size class.

v_gene: TRBV7-2
j_gene: TRBJ1-1
abundance: NA
CDR3aa: CASSLAPDRTEAFF

v_gene: TRBV10-1
j_gene: TRBJ2-3
abundance: NA
CDR3aa: CASSGTSTDTQYF

v_gene: TRBV7-8
j_gene: TRBJ2-1
abundance: medium-sized
CDR3aa: CASSLGREYNEQFF

v_gene: TRBV7-2
j_gene: TRBJ2-1
abundance: NA
CDR3aa: CASSSLSGRSYNEQFF

v_gene: TRBV10-2
j_gene: TRBJ2-1
abundance: NA
CDR3aa: CASNKLAGGANEQFF

v_gene: TRBV5-1
j_gene: TRBJ1-1
abundance: few
CDR3aa: CASSLKGTEAFF

v_gene: TRBV15
j_gene: TRBJ2-1
abundance: once
CDR3aa: CATSRESGYVNNEQFF

v_gene: TRBV12-3/TRBV12-4
j_gene: TRBJ2-1
abundance: many
CDR3aa: CASSPGHLRLSEGYNEQFF

v_gene: TRBV3-1
j_gene: TRBJ2-3
abundance: many
CDR3aa: CASSQGGGPDTQYF

v_gene: TRBV2
j_gene: TRBJ2-5
abundance: many
CDR3aa: CASSESPRETQYF

v_gene: TRBV9
j_gene: TRBJ1-4
abundance: NA
CDR3aa: CASSVGQGEEKLFF

v_gene: TRBV9
j_gene: TRBJ1-4
abundance: many
CDR3aa: CASSDGQGAEKLFF

v_gene: TRBV20-1
j_gene: TRBJ2-7
abundance: NA
CDR3aa: CSARLRTSGRHYEQYF

v_gene: TRBV20-1
j_gene: TRBJ2-5
abundance: NA
CDR3aa: CSARGGQGYSQPQYF

v_gene: TRBV2
j_gene: TRBJ1-4
abundance: NA
CDR3aa: CASGSGQGAIEKLFF

v_gene: TRBV10-3
j_gene: TRBJ1-2
abundance: NA
CDR3aa: CAISSGTGLYGYTF

v_gene: TRBV20-1
j_gene: TRBJ2-7
abundance: NA
CDR3aa: CSARGMTSGGTYEQYF

v_gene: TRBV5-1
j_gene: TRBJ2-5
abundance: NA
CDR3aa: CASSLGAGGGQETQYF

v_gene: TRBV29-1
j_gene: TRBJ1-2
abundance: NA
CDR3aa: CSVESSGQGEGAQYGYTF

v_gene: TRBV7-9
j_gene: TRBJ2-3
abundance: many
CDR3aa: CASSLLAGRGTDTQYF

v_gene: TRBV7-2
j_gene: TRBJ2-7
abundance: NA
CDR3aa: CASSLLGASGSGYEQYF

v_gene: TRBV13
j_gene: TRBJ2-3
abundance: NA
CDR3aa: CASSPQRNTDTQYF

v_gene: TRBV20-1
j_gene: TRBJ2-5
abundance: many
CDR3aa: CSARDPARETQYF

v_gene: TRBV20-1
j_gene: TRBJ2-7
abundance: once
CDR3aa: CSATRDSNYEQYF

v_gene: TRBV6-1
j_gene: TRBJ2-7
abundance: many
CDR3aa: CASFRDRGTHEQYF

v_gene: TRBV6-2/TRBV6-3
j_gene: TRBJ2-2
abundance: many
CDR3aa: CASSYSTGGNGELFF

v_gene: TRBV6-2/TRBV6-3
j_gene: TRBJ1-5
abundance: NA
CDR3aa: CASTRGGRVETQHF

v_gene: TRBV7-8
j_gene: TRBJ2-7
abundance: once
CDR3aa: CASSLAREYEQYF

v_gene: TRBV30
j_gene: TRBJ2-7
abundance: many
CDR3aa: CAWSRDRFSYEQYF

v_gene: TRBV7-6
j_gene: TRBJ2-7
abundance: many
CDR3aa: CASSLAPDRPYEQYF

v_gene: TRBV10-2
j_gene: TRBJ1-2
abundance: NA
CDR3aa: CASSDGQGGHNYGYTF

v_gene: TRBV7-2
j_gene: TRBJ1-2
abundance: many
CDR3aa: CASSLGRSYGYTF

v_gene: TRBV2
j_gene: TRBJ1-6
abundance: NA
CDR3aa: CASSVSGGSPLHF

v_gene: TRBV7-9
j_gene: TRBJ2-7
abundance: NA
CDR3aa: CASSTPGTGNYEQYF

v_gene: TRBV6-4
j_gene: TRBJ1-5
abundance: once
CDR3aa: CASSAGVNQPQHF

v_gene: TRBV5-4
j_gene: TRBJ2-3
abundance: NA
CDR3aa: CASSSCTGTQYF

v_gene: TRBV28
j_gene: TRBJ1-2
abundance: many
CDR3aa: CASSSRGTSYGYTF

v_gene: TRBV2
j_gene: TRBJ1-6
abundance: NA
CDR3aa: CAIVDRVDSYNSPLHF

v_gene: TRBV20-1
j_gene: TRBJ2-7
abundance: NA
CDR3aa: CSAVITGGSYEQYF

v_gene: TRBV6-4
j_gene: TRBJ2-7
abundance: NA
CDR3aa: CASSYGTEPYEQYF

v_gene: TRBV7-9
j_gene: TRBJ2-3
abundance: many
CDR3aa: CASSPGASVAGTQYF

v_gene: TRBV20-1
j_gene: TRBJ2-5
abundance: once
CDR3aa: CSAVRLAGKETQYF

v_gene: TRBV4-1
j_gene: TRBJ1-6
abundance: many
CDR3aa: CASSQVPETHSPLHF

v_gene: TRBV9
j_gene: TRBJ2-2
abundance: many
CDR3aa: CASSVFTGNTGELFF

v_gene: TRBV25-1
j_gene: TRBJ2-7
abundance: medium-sized
CDR3aa: CASRADIGTYEQYF

v_gene: TRBV20-1
j_gene: TRBJ2-1
abundance: NA
CDR3aa: CSAKPGSHSANEQFF

v_gene: TRBV4-3
j_gene: TRBJ2-1
abundance: many
CDR3aa: CASSQGTSFNEQFF

v_gene: TRBV14
j_gene: TRBJ2-7
abundance: many
CDR3aa: CASSQVRGRTHEQYF

v_gene: TRBV7-6
j_gene: TRBJ2-5
abundance: NA
CDR3aa: CASSFNGVETQYF

v_gene: TRBV20-1
j_gene: TRBJ2-1
abundance: NA
CDR3aa: CSARGGQGSYNEQFF

v_gene: TRBV9
j_gene: TRBJ1-2
abundance: NA
CDR3aa: CASSKGNTGDGYTF

v_gene: TRBV6-2/TRBV6-3
j_gene: TRBJ2-7
abundance: many
CDR3aa: CASRSGTGNYEQYF

v_gene: TRBV7-3
j_gene: TRBJ1-5
abundance: NA
CDR3aa: CASSPPSKQLQHF

v_gene: TRBV6-5
j_gene: TRBJ1-1
abundance: NA
CDR3aa: CASSYSTQSEAFF

v_gene: TRBV10-1
j_gene: TRBJ2-5
abundance: many
CDR3aa: CASSDPGQQETQYF